This is a list of T cell receptor beta chains from one sample in a study of T cell responses to AZD1222 COVID-19 vaccine. The repertoire was sequenced with immunoSEQ multiplex PCR; TCRdb's copy has only in-frame clones and lacks some. This table has about 150,000 clones, more than 80% appearing once. Here the sequenced sample was peripheral blood, taken on day 0 of AZD1222 vaccination. These receptors came from an adult in good health. The CDR3 runs from the conserved cysteine through the conserved F or W. A D gene is named only where the DNA matches it firmly. The size of a clone is reported for some rows only, either as once, few or many, or as a class for expanded clones.

j_gene: TRBJ1-3
abundance: .
v_gene: TRBV10-3
len: 16
d_gene: .
CDR3nt: TGTGCCATCAGTGAGGCGGACAAAAAGAAAAGAAACACCATATATTTT
CDR3aa: CAISEADKKKRNTIYF

j_gene: TRBJ1-5
abundance: .
v_gene: TRBV7-8
len: 14
d_gene: TRBD1
CDR3nt: TGTGCCAGCAGCCTCGGACAGGGGAATCAGCCCCAGCATTTT
CDR3aa: CASSLGQGNQPQHF

j_gene: TRBJ2-5
abundance: .
v_gene: TRBV9
len: 15
d_gene: TRBD2
CDR3nt: TGTGCCAGCAGCACAAGACTAGCGCGAGAAGAGACCCAGTACTTC
CDR3aa: CASSTRLAREETQYF

j_gene: TRBJ1-5
abundance: .
v_gene: TRBV15
len: 15
d_gene: .
CDR3nt: TGTGCCACCAGCCGCGGACAGAATAGCAATCAGCCCCAGCATTTT
CDR3aa: CATSRGQNSNQPQHF

j_gene: TRBJ2-7
abundance: .
v_gene: TRBV5-1
len: 15
d_gene: .
CDR3nt: TGCGCCAGCAGCTCAGGGGGGGCCGGTGGGAGAGAGCAGTACTTC
CDR3aa: CASSSGGAGGREQYF

j_gene: TRBJ1-5
abundance: once
v_gene: TRBV18
len: 13
d_gene: .
CDR3nt: TGTGCCAGCTCACCGACACCCAATCAGCCCCAGCATTTT
CDR3aa: CASSPTPNQPQHF

j_gene: TRBJ1-2
abundance: .
v_gene: TRBV3-1/TRBV3-2
len: 14
d_gene: TRBD1
CDR3nt: TGTGCCAGCAGCCAAACCAGGGGGTCGGGAGGCTACACCTTC
CDR3aa: CASSQTRGSGGYTF

j_gene: TRBJ2-7
abundance: .
v_gene: TRBV18
len: 15
d_gene: .
CDR3nt: TGTGCCAGCTCACCTTGGACAAAGGAGGGCAACGAGCAGTACTTC
CDR3aa: CASSPWTKEGNEQYF

j_gene: TRBJ1-2
abundance: few
v_gene: TRBV28
len: 15
d_gene: .
CDR3nt: TGTGCCAGCAGTTTAGACTCACAGGCTAACTATGGCTACACCTTC
CDR3aa: CASSLDSQANYGYTF

j_gene: TRBJ1-2
abundance: .
v_gene: TRBV4-1
len: 14
d_gene: .
CDR3nt: TGCGCCAGCAGCCAAGATATGGGTAGGGTGAGCTACACCTTC
CDR3aa: CASSQDMGRVSYTF

j_gene: TRBJ1-5
abundance: once
v_gene: TRBV19
len: 17
d_gene: .
CDR3nt: TGTGCCAGTAGTATAGATCCCCCGCCCAGAGGCAATCAGCCCCAGCATTTT
CDR3aa: CASSIDPPPRGNQPQHF

j_gene: TRBJ1-3
abundance: .
v_gene: TRBV3-1/TRBV3-2
len: 13
d_gene: .
CDR3nt: TGTGCCAGCAGCCATCCAAGTCCGAACACCATATATTTT
CDR3aa: CASSHPSPNTIYF